Presented here are 19 T cell receptor beta chains from one specimen sequenced in a study of vaccination and CD4 T cells after COVID-19. These TCRs are of unknown antigen specificity. Cultured CD4+ T-cell DNA underwent Oncomine TCR Beta short-read sequencing. One entry per CDR3 protein, called by TCRdb with MiXCR from the PCR reads. The profile shows 20,000 to 25,000 distinct CDR3 sequences, about 52% of them singletons. The treatment denotes: approximately 9-day PBMC culture with coronavirus spike peptide pools or control peptides (ViraFEST assay). The sample was CD4+ T cells from blood, cultured in vitro. The receptors stem from a human donor who had recovered from COVID-19.

The V call is TRBV19, the J call TRBJ1-2; TRBD1 aligns across 7 bases. CDR3 length equals 13 residues. The germline gives CDR1 LNHDA, CDR2 SQIVND (reference sequence). V gave up 7 bases and J gave up 6 bases; unmatched junction bases: 8. This CDR3 reads CASKGAGGHGYTF. The CDR3 DNA reads as TGTGCCAGTAAGGGGGCAGGGGGTCATGGCTACACCTTC.

The gene calls are TRBV7-9 and TRBJ2-2; 8 nucleotides align to TRBD1. The CDR3 is made up of 13 amino acids. Trimming took 5 bases from V and 6 from J; bases not matched to a gene: 2. Germline CDR1 SEHNR, CDR2 FQNEAQ (reference sequence). The chain's CDR3 is CASSADRAGELFF. The CDR3 DNA reads TGTGCCAGCAGCGCGGACAGGGCCGGGGAGCTGTTTTTT.

The table lists this clonotype with a count of one. The V call is TRBV11-3, the J call TRBJ1-1; D may be TRBD1 (5 bases). Germline V gene lookup returns CDR1 SGHNT and CDR2 YENEEA. V was shortened by 4 bases and J by 2 bases, with 11 bases between the two germline ends. The CDR3 is 14 residues long. The CDR3 loop is CASSYSGGNTEAFF. The CDR3 bases are TGTGCCAGCAGCTACTCCGGGGGAAACACTGAAGCTTTCTTT.

This clonotype was observed once. The chain links TRBV10-1 to TRBJ1-4, with 10 bases identical to TRBD1. CDR1 and CDR2 from the germline V gene are WNHNN and SYGVQD (reference sequence). V was clipped by 0 bases and J by 11 bases; unmatched bases: 3. The CDR3 is 14 residues long. The CDR3, as DNA: TGCGCCAGCAGTGAGTCAGTGGACAGGGGGAAACTGTTTTTT. Its translation: CASSESVDRGKLFF.

This clonotype was counted a few times. The chain carries TRBV7-2 and TRBJ2-7; TRBD2 matches at 12 bases. Germline V gene data show CDR1 as SGHTA and CDR2 as FQGNSA. Trimming cost V 8 bases and J 4 bases; bases outside gene matches: 3. CDR3 size: 13 residues. The CDR3 nucleotides are TGTGCCAGCGGACTAGCGGGATTTTACGAGCAGTACTTC. This sequence encodes CASGLAGFYEQYF. Complete variable domain (other parts from reference TRBV7-2 and TRBJ2-7): GAGVSQSPSNKVTEKGKDVELRCDPISGHTALYWYRQSLGQGLEFLIYFQGNSAPDKSGLPSDRFSAERTGGSVSTLTIQRTQQEDSAVYLCASGLAGFYEQYFGPGTRLTVT.

This clonotype was observed a few times. V is TRBV7-9 and J is TRBJ1-2; TRBD1 is a possible D gene (6 bases). Germline V gives CDR1 SEHNR, CDR2 FQNEAQ (reference sequence). V lost 5 bases to trimming and J lost 5 bases, with 18 bases between them. The CDR3 has 15 amino acids. The DNA for the CDR3 is TGTGCCAGCAGCCCCTCCGGTAGAGGGGGTTATGGCTACACCTTC. Protein: CASSPSGRGGYGYTF.

The rearrangement links TRBV7-9 to TRBJ1-5; D gene ambiguous. Between the trimmed V and J ends, which lost 2 bases and 5 bases, there was a span of 4 bases. Germline lookup yields CDR1 SEHNR and CDR2 FQNEAQ (reference sequence). The CDR3 length is 12 residues. In DNA, the CDR3 is TGTGCCAGCAGCTTAAACGATCAGCCCCAGCATTTT. Translating gives CASSLNDQPQHF. Combining the CDR3 with reference TRBV7-9 and TRBJ1-5 gives the whole variable domain DTGVSQNPRHKITKRGQNVTFRCDPISEHNRLYWYRQTLGQGPEFLTYFQNEAQLEKSRLLSDRFSAERPKGSFSTLEIQRTEQGDSAMYLCASSLNDQPQHFGDGTRLSIL.

V gene TRBV11-3 combines with J gene TRBJ1-1; 8 bases fit TRBD1. The CDR3 is 15 residues long. V lost 3 bases and J lost 4; bases outside the gene matches: 7. Germline V CDR1 and CDR2: SGHNT, YENEEA. For the CDR3, the DNA is TGTGCCAGCAGCTTGAGTTACAGGGGGATCACTGAAGCTTTCTTT. The encoded protein is CASSLSYRGITEAFF.

This clonotype showed up just a few times. The chain couples TRBV27 to TRBJ2-5; D is possibly TRBD1 or TRBD2 (6 bases each). The CDR3 spans 16 residues. Germline-derived CDR1 and CDR2 are MNHEY and SMNVEV (reference sequence). The V and J ends lost 6 bases and 5 bases respectively, with 22 bases between them. In nucleotides, the CDR3 is TGTGCCAGCAGAGGCCGTTGGGACAAGGGAGGCGAGACCCAGTACTTC. It specifies CASRGRWDKGGETQYF.

The chain recombines TRBV28 with TRBJ2-3; D not resolved. The germline gives CDR1 MDHEN, CDR2 SYDVKM. CDR3 length: 15 amino acids. The V end lost 1 base, the J end lost 4 bases, and 12 bases lay between the germline ends. CDR3: CASSLYWRLADTQYF. CDR3 nucleotide sequence: TGTGCCAGCAGTTTATATTGGCGGCTCGCAGATACGCAGTATTTT.

This clonotype was counted a few times. The chain recombines TRBV19 with TRBJ2-2; D remains ambiguous. Trimming cost V 6 bases and J 5 bases, with 22 bases left between them. Looked up from germline, CDR1 is LNHDA and CDR2 is SQIVND (reference sequence). CDR3 length: 17 amino acids. The CDR3 DNA follows: TGTGCCAGTAGCCTCGGGTGGCCCCCAACGGAGACCGGGGAGCTGTTTTTT. This encodes CASSLGWPPTETGELFF.

The rearrangement links TRBV5-6 to TRBJ2-5, with D perhaps TRBD1 (6 bases). Trimming cost V 2 bases and J 6 bases, with 20 bases left between them. The germline V gene has CDR1 SGHDT and CDR2 YYEEEE. The CDR3 covers 16 residues. CDR3 in amino acids: CASSFYPGTPLKTQYF. DNA of the CDR3: TGTGCCAGCAGCTTTTACCCCGGGACACCTCTGAAGACCCAGTACTTC.

The sample holds a few counts of this clonotype. The rearrangement uses TRBV15 and TRBJ1-4; no clear D gene. The CDR3 has 11 residues. Trimming shortened V by 4 bases and J by 7 bases, and 4 bases separated the two germline ends. Germline CDR1 and CDR2: LNHNV and YYDKDF (reference sequence). The CDR3 spells CATSNFEKLFF. CDR3 nucleotide sequence: TGTGCCACCAGCAACTTTGAAAAACTGTTTTTT.

This clonotype has just a few counts. The V gene is TRBV15, the J gene TRBJ1-5, with D tentatively TRBD1 (5 bases). This CDR3 has 14 amino acids. The germline CDR1 and CDR2 sequences are LNHNV and YYDKDF (reference sequence). V gave up 4 bases and J gave up 4 bases, with 11 bases separating them. CDR3 bases: TGTGCCACCAGCACCACCGGGGGGAATCAGCCCCAGCATTTT. The encoded protein is CATSTTGGNQPQHF. Complete variable domain (other parts from reference TRBV15 and TRBJ1-5): DAMVIQNPRYQVTQFGKPVTLSCSQTLNHNVMYWYQQKSSQAPKLLFHYYDKDFNNEADTPDNFQSRRPNTSFCFLDIRSPGLGDTAMYLCATSTTGGNQPQHFGDGTRLSIL.

The J gene is TRBJ1-6, the V gene TRBV6-2 or TRBV6-3; D is undetermined. Deletions cut 2 bases from V and 6 bases from J, with 8 bases between. Germline values: CDR1 MNHEY, CDR2 SVGEGT. CDR3 length equals 14 residues. The CDR3 region is CASSYLGVNSPLHF. In nucleotides, the CDR3 is TGTGCCAGCAGTTACCTTGGAGTTAATTCACCCCTCCACTTT.

This clonotype was picked up a small number of times. The J gene is TRBJ2-2, the V gene TRBV20-1, with D possibly being TRBD1 (5 bases). V gave up 6 bases and J gave up 1 base, with 18 bases separating them. CDR1 and CDR2 from the germline V gene are DFQATT and SNEGSKA (reference sequence). The length of the CDR3 is 16 residues. CDR3 amino acids: CSAPPQGRENTGELFF. CDR3 nucleotide sequence: TGCAGTGCCCCCCCTCAGGGCAGGGAGAACACCGGGGAGCTGTTTTTT.

The V and J genes are TRBV18 and TRBJ2-3; D remains ambiguous. The germline V gene encodes CDR1 KGHSH and CDR2 LQKENI. V was trimmed by 0 bases and J by 2 bases, leaving 6 bases between them. This CDR3 has 14 amino acids. CDR3 coding DNA: TGTGCCAGCTCACCACCGGCCAACACAGATACGCAGTATTTT. Amino acid sequence: CASSPPANTDTQYF.

The J gene is TRBJ1-4, the V gene TRBV11-1; D is uncertain. The germline CDR1 and CDR2 sequences are SGHAT and FQDESV (reference sequence). The length of the CDR3 is 14 residues. Trimming removed 5 bases at V and 5 bases at J, with 12 bases between. DNA of the CDR3: TGTGCCAGCAGCGACCGGGGAACGAATGAAAAACTGTTTTTT. This gives the protein CASSDRGTNEKLFF.

The J gene is TRBJ2-1, the V gene TRBV28; 10 nucleotides agree with TRBD2. Per the germline V gene, CDR1 is MDHEN and CDR2 is SYDVKM. With 10 bases clipped from V and 2 bases from J, the junction kept 2 bases outside the gene matches. The CDR3 loop spans 13 amino acids. As DNA, the CDR3 is TGTGCCACCCTAGCGGGGGCCTACAATGAGCAGTTCTTC. This translates into CATLAGAYNEQFF.